This T cell receptor beta chain was captured in a study of T-cell reconstitution after alpha-beta-depleted transplantation in children. In its sample, this clonotype was seen a few times. For TCRbeta, the library was prepared with unique molecular identifiers. In TCRdb, the PCR reads were re-called with MiXCR into one record per CDR3 protein. The top ten clones hold about 5% of a sample with approximately 230,000 distinct CDR3 sequences, roughly 25% of them seen once. Trimming cost V 1 base and J 1 base, with 10 bases left between them. The CDR3 sequence is 15 residues long. Germline V gene data show CDR1 as LGHNA and CDR2 as YSLEER.

The material sequenced was PBMCs, mostly from graft donor cells, taken 360 days after TCRalphabeta/CD19-depleted stem cell transplant. This sequence originates from a female patient aged 2-9 years who had a stem cell transplant for congenital amegakaryocytic thrombocytopenia, so the T cells may come from the graft donor. This chain uses TRBV4-3 with TRBJ2-5; no definite D call. The CDR3 nucleotides read TGCGCCAGCAGCCAAGTTTTGCGGAGCCAAGAGACCCAGTACTTC. This encodes CASSQVLRSQETQYF.